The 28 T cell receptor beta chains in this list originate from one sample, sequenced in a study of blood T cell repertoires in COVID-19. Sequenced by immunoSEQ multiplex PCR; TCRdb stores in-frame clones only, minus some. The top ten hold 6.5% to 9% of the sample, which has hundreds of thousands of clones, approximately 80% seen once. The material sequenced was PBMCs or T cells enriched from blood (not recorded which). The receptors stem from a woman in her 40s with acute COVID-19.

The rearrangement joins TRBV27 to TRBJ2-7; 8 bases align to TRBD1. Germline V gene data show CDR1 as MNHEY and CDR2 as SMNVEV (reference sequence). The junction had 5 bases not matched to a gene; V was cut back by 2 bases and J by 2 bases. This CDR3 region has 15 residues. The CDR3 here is CASSLGGTGPYEQYF. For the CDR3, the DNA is TGTGCCAGCAGTTTAGGGGGGACAGGACCCTACGAGCAGTACTTC.

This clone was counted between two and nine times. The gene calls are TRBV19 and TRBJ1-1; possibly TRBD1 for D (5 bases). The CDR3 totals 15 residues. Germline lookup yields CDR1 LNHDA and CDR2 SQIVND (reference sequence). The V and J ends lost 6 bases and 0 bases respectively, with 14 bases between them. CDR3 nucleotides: TGTGCCAGTAGAACCCCGGGGGGGATGAACACTGAAGCTTTCTTT. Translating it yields CASRTPGGMNTEAFF.

The CDR3 DNA is TGTGCCAGTAGTTCCCAACGTTGGCGGTCTTGGGACACCGGGGAGCTGTTTTTT. It yields the protein CASSSQRWRSWDTGELFF. The rearrangement joins TRBV19 to TRBJ2-2; D is uncertain. The CDR3 spans 18 residues. V was clipped by 5 bases and J by 3 bases, with 22 bases between them. Germline CDR1 is LNHDA and CDR2 is SQIVND (reference sequence).

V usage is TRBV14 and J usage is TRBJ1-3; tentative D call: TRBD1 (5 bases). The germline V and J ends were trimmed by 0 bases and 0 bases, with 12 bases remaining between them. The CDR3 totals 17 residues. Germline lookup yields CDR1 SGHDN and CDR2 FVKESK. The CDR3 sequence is CASSQDRQGFSGNTIYF. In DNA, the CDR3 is TGTGCCAGCAGCCAAGATCGCCAGGGCTTCTCTGGAAACACCATATATTTT.

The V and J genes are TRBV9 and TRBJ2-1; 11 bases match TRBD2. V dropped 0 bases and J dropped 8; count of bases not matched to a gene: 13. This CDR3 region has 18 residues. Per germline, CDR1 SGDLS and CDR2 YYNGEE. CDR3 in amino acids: CASSVAYSGGVGFDEQFF. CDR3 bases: TGTGCCAGCAGCGTAGCTTATAGCGGGGGGGTCGGATTCGATGAGCAGTTCTTC.

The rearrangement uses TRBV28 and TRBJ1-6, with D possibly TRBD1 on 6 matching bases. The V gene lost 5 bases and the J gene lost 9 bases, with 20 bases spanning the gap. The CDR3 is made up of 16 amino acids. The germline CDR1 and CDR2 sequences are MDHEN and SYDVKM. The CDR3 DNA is TGTGCCAGCAGTCCACCCCTGAGAACAGGGTTTTCACCCCTCCACTTT. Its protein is CASSPPLRTGFSPLHF.

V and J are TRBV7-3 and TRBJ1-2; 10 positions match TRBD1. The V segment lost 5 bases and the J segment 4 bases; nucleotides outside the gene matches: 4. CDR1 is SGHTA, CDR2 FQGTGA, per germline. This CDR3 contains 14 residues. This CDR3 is CASSPGTGVYGYTF. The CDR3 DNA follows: TGTGCCAGCAGCCCAGGGACAGGGGTCTATGGCTACACCTTC.

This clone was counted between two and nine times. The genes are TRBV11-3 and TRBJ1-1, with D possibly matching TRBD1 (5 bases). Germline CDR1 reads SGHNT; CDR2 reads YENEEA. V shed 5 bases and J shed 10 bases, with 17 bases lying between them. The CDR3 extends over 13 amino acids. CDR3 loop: CASSTSHGGGAFF. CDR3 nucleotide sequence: TGTGCCAGCAGCACCTCCCACGGGGGGGGAGCTTTCTTT.

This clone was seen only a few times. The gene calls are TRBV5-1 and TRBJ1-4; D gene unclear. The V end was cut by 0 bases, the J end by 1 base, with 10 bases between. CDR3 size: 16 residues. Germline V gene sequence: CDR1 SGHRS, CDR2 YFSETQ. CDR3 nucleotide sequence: TGCGCCAGCAGCTTGGAGGAGCGGAGAACTAATGAAAAACTGTTTTTT. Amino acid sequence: CASSLEERRTNEKLFF.

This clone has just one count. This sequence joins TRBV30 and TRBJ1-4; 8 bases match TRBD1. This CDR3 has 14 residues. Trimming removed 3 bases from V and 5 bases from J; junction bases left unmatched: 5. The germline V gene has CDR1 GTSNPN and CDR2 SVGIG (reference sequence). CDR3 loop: CAWRGDRKNEKLFF. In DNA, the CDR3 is TGTGCCTGGAGGGGGGACAGGAAGAATGAAAAACTGTTTTTT.

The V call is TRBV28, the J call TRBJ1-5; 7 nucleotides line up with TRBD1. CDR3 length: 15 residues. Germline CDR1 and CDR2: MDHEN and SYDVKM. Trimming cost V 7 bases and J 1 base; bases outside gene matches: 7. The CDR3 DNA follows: TGTGCCAGCACAAAGACAGGGAACAGCAATCAGCCCCAGCATTTT. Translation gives CASTKTGNSNQPQHF.

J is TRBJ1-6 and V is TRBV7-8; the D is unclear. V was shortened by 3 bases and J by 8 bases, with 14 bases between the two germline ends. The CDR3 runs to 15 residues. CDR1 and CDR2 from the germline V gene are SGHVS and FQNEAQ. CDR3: CASSLAAGFDSPLHF. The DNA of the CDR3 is TGTGCCAGCAGCTTGGCCGCGGGCTTCGATTCACCCCTCCACTTT. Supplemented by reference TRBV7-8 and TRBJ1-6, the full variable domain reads GAGVSQSPRYKVAKRGQDVALRCDPISGHVSLFWYQQALGQGPEFLTYFQNEAQLDKSGLPSDRFFAERPEGSVSTLKIQRTQQEDSAVYLCASSLAAGFDSPLHFGNGTRLTVT.

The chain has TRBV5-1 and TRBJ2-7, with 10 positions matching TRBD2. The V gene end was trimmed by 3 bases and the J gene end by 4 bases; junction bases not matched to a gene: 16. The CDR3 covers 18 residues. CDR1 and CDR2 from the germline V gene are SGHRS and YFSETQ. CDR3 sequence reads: CASSSMGKRGGLSYEQYF. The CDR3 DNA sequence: TGCGCCAGCAGCTCGATGGGGAAGCGGGGGGGGCTCTCGTACGAGCAGTACTTC.

The CDR3: CASSQPHSSVQGEQYF. The CDR3 nucleotides read TGTGCCAGCAGCCAACCCCACTCTAGCGTTCAGGGTGAGCAGTACTTC. This chain joins TRBV3-1 (or the pseudogene TRBV3-2) and TRBJ2-7; TRBD2 might be the D (6 bases). Germline CDR1 and CDR2: LGHDT and YNNKEL (reference sequence). The V end was cut by 2 bases, the J end by 7 bases, with 21 bases between. CDR3 size: 16 residues.

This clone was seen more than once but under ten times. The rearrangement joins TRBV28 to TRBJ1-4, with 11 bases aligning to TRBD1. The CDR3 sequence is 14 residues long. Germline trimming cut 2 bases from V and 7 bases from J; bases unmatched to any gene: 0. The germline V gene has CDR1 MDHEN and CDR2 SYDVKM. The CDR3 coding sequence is TGTGCCAGCAGTTTAGGGACAGGGGGTGAAAAACTGTTTTTT. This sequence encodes CASSLGTGGEKLFF.

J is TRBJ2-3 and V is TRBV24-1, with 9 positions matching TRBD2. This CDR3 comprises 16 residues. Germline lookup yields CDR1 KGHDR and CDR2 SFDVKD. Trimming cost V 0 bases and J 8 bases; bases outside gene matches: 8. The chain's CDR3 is CATSDLAAGGGGTQYF. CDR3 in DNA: TGTGCCACCAGTGATTTGGCAGCGGGGGGCGGGGGTACGCAGTATTTT.

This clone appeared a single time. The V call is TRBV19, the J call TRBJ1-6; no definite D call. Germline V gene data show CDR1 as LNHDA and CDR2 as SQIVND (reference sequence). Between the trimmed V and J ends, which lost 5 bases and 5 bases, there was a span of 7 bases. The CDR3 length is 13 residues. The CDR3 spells CASSPQNNSPLHF. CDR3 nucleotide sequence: TGTGCCAGTAGTCCTCAGAATAATTCACCCCTCCACTTT.

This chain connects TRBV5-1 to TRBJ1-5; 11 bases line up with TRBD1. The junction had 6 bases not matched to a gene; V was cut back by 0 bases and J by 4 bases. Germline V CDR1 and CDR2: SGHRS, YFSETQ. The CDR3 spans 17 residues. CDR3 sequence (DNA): TGCGCCAGCAGCTTGGGGACAGGGGGCGTTGGGAATCAGCCCCAGCATTTT. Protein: CASSLGTGGVGNQPQHF. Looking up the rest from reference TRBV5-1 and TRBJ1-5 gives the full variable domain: KAGVTQTPRYLIKTRGQQVTLSCSPISGHRSVSWYQQTPGQGLQFLFEYFSETQRNKGNFPGRFSGRQFSNSRSEMNVSTLELGDSALYLCASSLGTGGVGNQPQHFGDGTRLSIL.

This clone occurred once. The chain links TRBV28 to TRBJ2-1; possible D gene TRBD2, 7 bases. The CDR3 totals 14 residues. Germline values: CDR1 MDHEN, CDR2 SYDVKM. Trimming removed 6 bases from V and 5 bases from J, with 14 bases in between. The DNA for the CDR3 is TGTGCCAGCAGGACCCCCGGGGGGCACAATGAGCAGTTCTTC. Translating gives CASRTPGGHNEQFF. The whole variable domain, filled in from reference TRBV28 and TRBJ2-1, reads DVKVTQSSRYLVKRTGEKVFLECVQDMDHENMFWYRQDPGLGLRLIYFSYDVKMKEKGDIPEGYSVSREKKERFSLILESASTNQTSMYLCASRTPGGHNEQFFGPGTRLTVL.

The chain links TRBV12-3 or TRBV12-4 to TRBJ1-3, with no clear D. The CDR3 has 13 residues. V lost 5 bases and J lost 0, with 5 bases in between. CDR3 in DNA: TGTGCCAGCAGTCTCCCCTCTGGAAACACCATATATTTT. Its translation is CASSLPSGNTIYF.

The CDR3 region is CASSQARQGGTDTQYF. CDR3 bases: TGTGCCAGCAGCCAGGCGCGGCAGGGCGGCACAGATACGCAGTATTTT. The rearrangement uses TRBV28 and TRBJ2-3; TRBD1 is a possible D gene (5 bases). CDR3 length: 16 residues. With 6 bases removed from V and 1 base from J, the gap between germline ends came to 17 bases. Germline CDR1 reads MDHEN; CDR2 reads SYDVKM.

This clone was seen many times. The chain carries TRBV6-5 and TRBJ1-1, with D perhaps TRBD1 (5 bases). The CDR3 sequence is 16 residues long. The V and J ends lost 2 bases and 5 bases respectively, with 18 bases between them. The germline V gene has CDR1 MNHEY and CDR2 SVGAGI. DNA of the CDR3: TGTGCCAGCAGTTACCCGGGGGTGGGTGAGAAAACTGAAGCTTTCTTT. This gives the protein CASSYPGVGEKTEAFF.

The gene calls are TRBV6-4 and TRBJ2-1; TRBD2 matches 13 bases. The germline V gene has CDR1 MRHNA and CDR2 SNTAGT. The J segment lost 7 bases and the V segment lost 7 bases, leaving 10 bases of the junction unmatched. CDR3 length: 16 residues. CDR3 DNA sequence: TGTGCCAGCAAACCACTAGCGGGGGGGCCTGGAAATGAGCAGTTCTTC. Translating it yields CASKPLAGGPGNEQFF.

The CDR3 DNA sequence: TGTGCCAGCAGAACCCCCGGGAGAAGCGGGTACAATGAGCAGTTCTTC. Translating it yields CASRTPGRSGYNEQFF. The chain couples TRBV27 to TRBJ2-1; a possible D gene is TRBD2 (6 bases). The CDR3 covers 16 residues. Germline loops: CDR1 MNHEY, CDR2 SMNVEV (reference sequence). Trimming shortened V by 6 bases and J by 4 bases, and 19 bases separated the two germline ends.

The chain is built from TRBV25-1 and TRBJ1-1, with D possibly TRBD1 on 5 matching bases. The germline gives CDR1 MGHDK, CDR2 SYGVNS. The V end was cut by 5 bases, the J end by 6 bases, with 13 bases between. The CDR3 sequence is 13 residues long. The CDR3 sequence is CASSYPGGSEAFF. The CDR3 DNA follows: TGTGCCAGCAGTTACCCGGGGGGTTCTGAAGCTTTCTTT. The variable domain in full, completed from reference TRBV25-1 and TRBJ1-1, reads EADIYQTPRYLVIGTGKKITLECSQTMGHDKMYWYQQDPGMELHLIHYSYGVNSTEKGDLSSESTVSRIRTEHFPLTLESARPSHTSQYLCASSYPGGSEAFFGQGTRLTVV.

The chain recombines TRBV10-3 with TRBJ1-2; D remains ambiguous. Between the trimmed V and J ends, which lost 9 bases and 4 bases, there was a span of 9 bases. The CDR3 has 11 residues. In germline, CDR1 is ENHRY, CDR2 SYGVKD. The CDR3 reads CAMSSVYGYTF. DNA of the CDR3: TGTGCCATGTCGTCCGTCTATGGCTACACCTTC.

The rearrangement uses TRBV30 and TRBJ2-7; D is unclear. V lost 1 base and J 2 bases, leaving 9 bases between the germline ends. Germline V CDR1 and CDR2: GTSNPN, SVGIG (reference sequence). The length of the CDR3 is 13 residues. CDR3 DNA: TGTGCCTGGAGTGGCGGTGTAACCTACGAGCAGTACTTC. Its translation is CAWSGGVTYEQYF.

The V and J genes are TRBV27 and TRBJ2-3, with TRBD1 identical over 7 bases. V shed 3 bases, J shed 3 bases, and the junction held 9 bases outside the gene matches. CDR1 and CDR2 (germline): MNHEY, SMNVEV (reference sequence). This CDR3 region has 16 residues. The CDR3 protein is CASSLEQTGLTDTQYF. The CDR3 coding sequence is TGTGCCAGCAGTTTGGAACAGACAGGGTTGACAGATACGCAGTATTTT.